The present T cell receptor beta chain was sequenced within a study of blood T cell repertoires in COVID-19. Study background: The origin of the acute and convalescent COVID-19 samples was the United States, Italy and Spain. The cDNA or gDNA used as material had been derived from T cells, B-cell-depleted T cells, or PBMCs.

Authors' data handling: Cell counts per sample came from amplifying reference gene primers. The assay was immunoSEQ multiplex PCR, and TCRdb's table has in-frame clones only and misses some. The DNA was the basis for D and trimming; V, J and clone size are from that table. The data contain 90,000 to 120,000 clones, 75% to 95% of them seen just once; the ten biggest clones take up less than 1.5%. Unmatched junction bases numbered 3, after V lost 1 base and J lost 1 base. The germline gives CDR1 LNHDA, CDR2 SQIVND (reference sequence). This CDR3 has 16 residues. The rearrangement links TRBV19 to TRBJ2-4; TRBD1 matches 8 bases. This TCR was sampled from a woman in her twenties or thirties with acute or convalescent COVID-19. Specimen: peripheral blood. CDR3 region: CASSIGTGWAKNIQYF. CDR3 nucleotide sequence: TGTGCCAGTAGTATAGGGACAGGGTGGGCCAAAAACATTCAGTACTTC.